What follows describes a single T cell receptor (beta chain). The antigen it recognizes is unknown. Qualities for individual bases were not recorded, and no much larger clone is one base off. V loses 5 bases, J loses 4 bases, and the germline ends lie 3 bases apart. For CDR1 and CDR2, the germline V gene lists SGHVS and FQNEAQ. The CDR3 spans 11 residues, from the cysteine through the phenylalanine. The entry retains the CDR3 DNA only, 33 bases that are in frame from base 1. TCRbeta CDR3 regions were amplified from genomic DNA by means of the immunoSEQ Assay, a bias-controlled multiplex PCR. The paper's data handling went like this. Within the assay, amplification of reference gene primers was used to estimate how many nucleated cells each sample contained. Sequence reads were collapsed and filtered to measure the absolute abundance of every unique TCRbeta CDR3 rearrangement. For each sample, productive Simpson clonality was calculated as the square root of Simpson's diversity index over productive rearrangements. As stored in TCRdb, this immuneACCESS dataset retains in-frame rearrangements with V and J assigned. A fraction of the clones does not appear; measured against another copy, unresolved V genes explain less than half of the discrepancy, and the remainder lacks a known reason. V and J calls and clone size are as listed in that table; D and trimming were resolved from the DNA. The sample has more than 150,000 clones on record, over 80% of them singletons. Of the sample, roughly 2.9% is held by the ten largest clones.

The sample is drawn from a study of blood T cell repertoires in COVID-19 (dated by TCRdb to 2020 to 2021). As for the study more broadly: The collaborator samples originated in the United States, Italy and Spain and spanned the acute and convalescent phases of COVID-19. Samples were obtained from the ongoing ImmuneRACE study (first 160 participants) and from 1,254 subjects provided by 6 global collaborators. Deeply sampled blood TCRbeta repertoires from subjects exposed to, actively infected with, or recovered from COVID-19 were included in the dataset. The prospective study material was composed of cDNA or gDNA derived from T cells, B-cell-depleted T cells, or PBMCs. HLA class I and class II types, where available, came from metadata supplied by the sample provider rather than from assay-based typing. The sample metadata nearly always contained a de-identified subject ID, COVID-19 status, age in years and sex. The repertoires were made available in a free public database intended to serve as a resource for research on the immune response to SARS-CoV-2.

Whole blood was collected in K2EDTA tubes by collaborating institutions according to the institutions' own protocols. For TCRbeta analysis, collaborators shipped samples as frozen whole blood, isolated PBMCs, or DNA extracted from either of those sample types. Beyond this particular receptor, the publication reports: How much clinical and demographic metadata was included differed by source and by participant, and the metadata was provided uncurated.

The receptor comes from a woman aged 55 to 70 with acute or convalescent COVID-19. The chain links TRBV7-8 with TRBJ2-1; confidence is insufficient to name the D gene. The sequenced material came from peripheral blood. The DNA is as follows: TGTGCCAGCAGCCCATACAATGAGCAGTTCTTC. Its protein reads: CASSPYNEQFF.